This entry describes one TCR beta chain. The antigen this receptor binds is unknown. No quality values exist for individual bases; no much larger clone is one base distant. Ends trimmed: V by 4 bases, J by 6 bases; bases unmatched to a gene: 3. Inclusive of the bounding cysteine and phenylalanine, the CDR3 is 14 residues long. Only the CDR3 DNA is retained, 42 bases long and in frame from the first base. According to the germline V gene, CDR1 reads KGHDR and CDR2 reads SFDVKD. The immunoSEQ Assay, a bias-controlled multiplex PCR, was used to amplify TCRbeta CDR3 regions from genomic DNA. The authors processed their data as follows. The number of nucleated cells in each sample was estimated by amplification of reference gene primers within the assay. To quantify the absolute abundance of each unique TCRbeta CDR3 rearrangement, sequence reads were collapsed and filtered. Productive Simpson clonality was computed per sample as the square root of Simpson's diversity index over productive rearrangements. TCRdb carries this immuneACCESS record with in-frame sequences only. Its versions omit some clonotypes, under half of them owing to an unresolved V gene in the studies checked, with the rest unexplained. For V, J and clone size, that table is used; D and trimming come from the DNA. For this sample there are 310,000 or so clones; more than 75% appear just once. The top ten clonotypes cover around 1.5% of the sample.

This entry comes from a study of blood T cell repertoires in COVID-19 (TCRdb year 2020). A note on the overall study: Samples covering the acute and convalescent phases of COVID-19 were provided by collaborators in the United States, Italy and Spain. The prospective study material was composed of cDNA or gDNA derived from T cells, B-cell-depleted T cells, or PBMCs. The samples were drawn from the first 160 participants of the ongoing ImmuneRACE study and from under 1,500 subjects provided by 6 global collaborators. Deeply sampled blood TCRbeta repertoires from subjects exposed to, actively infected with, or recovered from COVID-19 were included in the dataset. Sample metadata almost always included a de-identified subject ID, COVID-19 status, age in years and sex. Where available, HLA class I and class II types were obtained from metadata supplied by the sample provider rather than from assay-based typing. The repertoires were made available in a free public database intended to serve as a resource for research on the immune response to SARS-CoV-2.

The research as a whole found: The amount of clinical and demographic metadata varied by source and participant and was provided uncurated.

The collaborating institutions used their own protocols to collect whole blood in K2EDTA tubes. For TCRbeta analysis, collaborators shipped samples as frozen whole blood, isolated PBMCs, or DNA extracted from either of those sample types. The sequencing sample was made of peripheral blood. The chain joins TRBV24-1 to TRBJ2-7, with 12 central nucleotides matching TRBD2. The sequence came from a woman aged 45-65 years with acute or convalescent COVID-19. The nucleotide sequence is given as TGTGCCACCAGTGACCGACTAGCGGGAGTCGAGCAGTACTTC. Its translation reads: CATSDRLAGVEQYF.